These T cell receptor beta chains were read from a single sample in a study of blood T cells in healthy people across ages. From the 5' RACE reads, TCRdb called clonotypes with MiXCR, one entry per CDR3 protein. The table has hundreds of thousands of distinct CDR3 sequences, around 42% seen once; the top ten hold around 21%. Sample: blood. The source of these receptors is a man between 60 and 75 years old in good health. Both conserved end residues are part of each CDR3. D genes are given only for firm matches. For some rows the clone size is stated as once, few or many, or as a class when expanded; others skip it.

d_call j_call clone_size cdr3_length v_call cdr3_nt cdr3_aa
NA TRBJ2-4 NA 13 TRBV19 TGTGCCAGTACCGCTACAGGGTCGGGGGAGCAGTACTTC CASTATGSGEQYF
TRBD1 TRBJ2-7 few 14 TRBV7-6 TGTGCCAGCAGCTCGGGACAGGCGAAATACGAGCAGTACTTC CASSSGQAKYEQYF
TRBD1 TRBJ2-5 NA 19 TRBV28 TGTGCCAGCAGTGGACAGGACAATAAAATCTTTGAACCTCAAGAGACCCAGTACTTC CASSGQDNKIFEPQETQYF
TRBD2 TRBJ2-5 NA 14 TRBV7-3 TGTGCCAGCTCAAACGGGGGGGCTAAGGAGACCCAGTACTTC CASSNGGAKETQYF
NA TRBJ1-4 few 13 TRBV3-1 TGTGCCAGCAGTCACAGAAGGCGTGAAAAACTGTTTTTT CASSHRRREKLFF
NA TRBJ2-2 few 13 TRBV11-2 TGTGCCAGCACCCTCCTGGGCACCGGGGAGCTGTTTTTT CASTLLGTGELFF
NA TRBJ2-7 many 14 TRBV6-2/TRBV6-3 TGTGCCAGCAGTTACCGGCAGGGATTCTACGAGCAGTACTTC CASSYRQGFYEQYF
TRBD1 TRBJ1-2 few 15 TRBV5-5 TGTGCCAGCAGCTTGGCCGGAGGGGGCATCTATGGCTACACCTTC CASSLAGGGIYGYTF
TRBD2 TRBJ2-1 few 17 TRBV9 TGTGCCAGCAGCGATTACTCATTAGCGGGGGCGAACAATGAGCAGTTCTTC CASSDYSLAGANNEQFF
TRBD1 TRBJ2-5 NA 15 TRBV7-9 TGTGCCAGCAGCGAGGGGACAGGAGCAGGAGAGACCCAGTACTTC CASSEGTGAGETQYF
NA TRBJ2-1 NA 15 TRBV2 TGTGCCAGCAGTGAAATCGGGGCGAGCTCCTACGAGCAGTTCTTC CASSEIGASSYEQFF
NA TRBJ2-3 NA 17 TRBV3-1 TGTGCCAGCAGCCACCTTTCATCTAGCCTAGACACAGATACGCAGTATTTT CASSHLSSSLDTDTQYF
TRBD1 TRBJ1-1 NA 19 TRBV12-3/TRBV12-4 TGTGCCAGCAGTTTGAAATTAAGGGGGCTAATCGGTGGGGACACTGAAGCTTTCTTT CASSLKLRGLIGGDTEAFF
NA TRBJ2-6 NA 15 TRBV5-1 TGCGCCAGCAGCTTACAGGCCTCTGGGGCCAACGTCCTGACTTTC CASSLQASGANVLTF
NA TRBJ1-2 NA 12 TRBV28 TGTGCCAGCAGGTCCCCGGGGTGGGGCTACACCTTC CASRSPGWGYTF
TRBD1 TRBJ1-5 few 15 TRBV24-1 TGTGCCACCGGGCCGGGACAGGACTTCAATCAGCCCCAGCATTTT CATGPGQDFNQPQHF
NA TRBJ2-6 NA 12 TRBV12-3/TRBV12-4 TGTGCCAGCAGTTCTCGGGCCAACGTCCTGACTTTC CASSSRANVLTF
TRBD2 TRBJ2-1 NA 18 TRBV3-1 TGTGCCAGCAGCCATAGCGGGGGGGGCGAGAGCTCCTACAATGAGCAGTTCTTC CASSHSGGGESSYNEQFF
TRBD1 TRBJ1-1 few 16 TRBV12-3/TRBV12-4 TGTGCCAGCAGTTCAGGGGGCTTCGTCTTCGTCACTGAAGCTTTCTTT CASSSGGFVFVTEAFF
NA TRBJ2-7 many 8 TRBV29-1 TGCAGCGCGTACGAGCAGTACTTC CSAYEQYF
TRBD2 TRBJ2-7 few 14 TRBV20-1 TGCAGTGCTGGCGCTAGCGGGGGACACTACGAGCAGTACTTC CSAGASGGHYEQYF
TRBD1 TRBJ1-4 NA 13 TRBV6-5 TGTGCCAGCGGGGACAGGCCGAATGAAAAACTGTTTTTT CASGDRPNEKLFF
NA TRBJ2-1 NA 13 TRBV7-3 TGTGCCAGCAGCTTTTATACATCCAATGAGCAGTTCTTC CASSFYTSNEQFF
TRBD1 TRBJ1-2 few 15 TRBV4-3 TGCGCCAGCAGCCTCCGGACAGGTGGGAACTATGGCTACACCTTC CASSLRTGGNYGYTF
NA TRBJ1-1 NA 13 TRBV27 TGTGCCAGCAGTCAAAAAAGGAACACTGAAGCTTTCTTT CASSQKRNTEAFF
TRBD1 TRBJ2-5 NA 15 TRBV14 TGTGCCAGCAGCCATGGACAGGGGGCCGTGGAGACCCAGTACTTC CASSHGQGAVETQYF
NA TRBJ1-2 NA 14 TRBV14 TGTGCCAGCAGCTCCCTGTCGGGAGGATCTGGCTACACCTTC CASSSLSGGSGYTF
NA TRBJ2-1 NA 13 TRBV20-1 TGCAGTGCTAGAGGGGCTAGTCTCAATGAGCAGTTCTTC CSARGASLNEQFF
TRBD1 TRBJ2-7 few 12 TRBV20-1 TGCAGTGGGACGGGACAGGCCTACGAGCAGTACTTC CSGTGQAYEQYF
NA TRBJ2-7 many 13 TRBV5-6 TGTGCCAGCAGCGTGAACCAGGTCTACGAGCAGTACTTC CASSVNQVYEQYF
NA TRBJ2-1 NA 17 TRBV19 TGTGCCAGTAGTATCTACCCCAGTCCCGGGGCCTACAATGAGCAGTTCTTC CASSIYPSPGAYNEQFF
NA TRBJ2-5 NA 11 TRBV2 TGTGCCAGCAGTGACACGAAGACCCAGTACTTC CASSDTKTQYF